This paragraph reports one TCR beta chain. This sample was included in a study of preoperative IRX-2 immunotherapy in early breast cancer. This sample's treatment: preoperative locoregional IRX-2 cytokine immunotherapy. Preoperative locoregional IRX-2 cytokine immunotherapy was tested in the phase Ib source study. Data came from immunoSEQ multiplex PCR; TCRdb stores just in-frame clones and leaves some out. The sample consists of tens of thousands of clones, roughly four fifths of them appearing once. The TCR comes from a human donor with breast cancer. This sample comprised lymph node tissue, obtained after IRX-2 immunotherapy.

The CDR3 loop is CASIPRVESNYGYTF. CDR3 bases: TGTGCCAGCATCCCAAGAGTCGAATCCAACTATGGCTACACCTTC. This chain links TRBV6-8 with TRBJ1-2; D not resolved. V was shortened by 7 bases and J by 2 bases, with 17 bases between the two germline ends. The CDR3 is made up of 15 amino acids. The germline V gene has CDR1 MNHGY and CDR2 SAAAGT.